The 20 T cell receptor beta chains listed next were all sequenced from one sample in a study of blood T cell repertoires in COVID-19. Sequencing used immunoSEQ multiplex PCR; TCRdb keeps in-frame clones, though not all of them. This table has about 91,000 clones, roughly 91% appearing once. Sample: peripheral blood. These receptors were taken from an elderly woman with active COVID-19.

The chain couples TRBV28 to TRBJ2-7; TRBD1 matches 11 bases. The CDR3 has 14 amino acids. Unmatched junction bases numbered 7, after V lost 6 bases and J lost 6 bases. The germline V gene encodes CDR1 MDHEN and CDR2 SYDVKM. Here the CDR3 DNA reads TGTGCCAGCAGGAGGACAGGGGGCCTGTCCGAGCAGTACTTC. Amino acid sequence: CASRRTGGLSEQYF.

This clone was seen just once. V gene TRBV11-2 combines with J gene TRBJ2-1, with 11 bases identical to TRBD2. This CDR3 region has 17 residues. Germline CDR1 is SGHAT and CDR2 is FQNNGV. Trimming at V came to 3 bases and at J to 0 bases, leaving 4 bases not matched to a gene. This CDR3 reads CASSFTSGGSSYNEQFF. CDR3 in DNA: TGTGCCAGCAGCTTTACTAGCGGGGGATCCTCCTACAATGAGCAGTTCTTC.

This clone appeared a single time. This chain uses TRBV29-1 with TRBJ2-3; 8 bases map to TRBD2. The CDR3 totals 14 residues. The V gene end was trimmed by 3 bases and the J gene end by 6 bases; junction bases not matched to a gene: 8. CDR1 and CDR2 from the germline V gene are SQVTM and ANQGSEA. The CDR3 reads CSVDAREGSDTQYF. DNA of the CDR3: TGCAGCGTTGATGCCCGGGAGGGCTCGGATACGCAGTATTTT.

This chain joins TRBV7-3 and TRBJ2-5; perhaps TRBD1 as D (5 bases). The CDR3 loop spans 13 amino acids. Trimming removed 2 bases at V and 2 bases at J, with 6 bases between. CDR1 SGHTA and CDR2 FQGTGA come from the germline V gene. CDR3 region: CASSLDRQETQYF. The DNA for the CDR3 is TGTGCCAGCAGCTTAGACAGACAAGAGACCCAGTACTTC.

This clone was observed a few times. CDR3 nucleotides: TGTGCCAGCAGCCCAACCGGGACAGGGTTATCTGGCGAGCAGTACTTC. Translated, it gives CASSPTGTGLSGEQYF. The chain is built from TRBV5-6 and TRBJ2-7, with 9 bases identical to TRBD1. The germline CDR1 and CDR2 sequences are SGHDT and YYEEEE. The CDR3 is 16 residues long. V gave up 4 bases and J gave up 6 bases; unmatched junction bases: 14.

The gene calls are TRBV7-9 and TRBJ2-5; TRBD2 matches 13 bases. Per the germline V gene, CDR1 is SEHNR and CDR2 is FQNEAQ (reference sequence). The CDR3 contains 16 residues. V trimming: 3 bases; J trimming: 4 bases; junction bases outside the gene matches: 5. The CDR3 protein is CASSFGTSGTRETQYF. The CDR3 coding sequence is TGTGCCAGCAGCTTTGGGACTAGCGGGACCAGAGAGACCCAGTACTTC.

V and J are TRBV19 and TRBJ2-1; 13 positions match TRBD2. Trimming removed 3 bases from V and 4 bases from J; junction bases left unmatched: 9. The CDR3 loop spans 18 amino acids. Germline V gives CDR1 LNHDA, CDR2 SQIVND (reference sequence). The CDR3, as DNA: TGTGCCAGTAGTATTCCTATACTAGCGGGAGGGGGTTACAATGAGCAGTTCTTC. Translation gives CASSIPILAGGGYNEQFF.

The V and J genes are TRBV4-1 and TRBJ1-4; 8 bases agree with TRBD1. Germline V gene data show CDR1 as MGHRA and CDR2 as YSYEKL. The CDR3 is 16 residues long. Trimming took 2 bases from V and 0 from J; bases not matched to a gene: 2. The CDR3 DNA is TGCGCCAGCAGCCAACTACAGGGGGCAACTAATGAAAAACTGTTTTTT. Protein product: CASSQLQGATNEKLFF.

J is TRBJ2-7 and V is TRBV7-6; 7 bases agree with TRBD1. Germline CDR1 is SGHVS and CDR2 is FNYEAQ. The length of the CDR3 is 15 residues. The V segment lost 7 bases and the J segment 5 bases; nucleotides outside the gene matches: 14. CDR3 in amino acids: CASTEAPDRAHEQYF. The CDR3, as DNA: TGTGCCAGCACCGAAGCCCCCGACAGGGCCCACGAGCAGTACTTC.

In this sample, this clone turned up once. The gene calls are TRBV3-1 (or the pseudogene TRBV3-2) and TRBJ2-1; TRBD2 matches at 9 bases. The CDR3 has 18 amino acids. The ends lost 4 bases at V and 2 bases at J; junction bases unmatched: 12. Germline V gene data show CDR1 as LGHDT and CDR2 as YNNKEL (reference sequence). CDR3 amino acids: CASSPLGIAGVTYNEQFF. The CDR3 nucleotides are TGTGCCAGCAGCCCCCTGGGAATAGCGGGAGTCACCTACAATGAGCAGTTCTTC.

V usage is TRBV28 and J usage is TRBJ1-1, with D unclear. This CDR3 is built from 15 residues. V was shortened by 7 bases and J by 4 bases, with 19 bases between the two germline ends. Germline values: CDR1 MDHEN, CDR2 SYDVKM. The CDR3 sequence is CASTLRGLGGTEAFF. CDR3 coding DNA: TGTGCCAGCACCTTACGAGGGCTGGGAGGCACTGAAGCTTTCTTT.

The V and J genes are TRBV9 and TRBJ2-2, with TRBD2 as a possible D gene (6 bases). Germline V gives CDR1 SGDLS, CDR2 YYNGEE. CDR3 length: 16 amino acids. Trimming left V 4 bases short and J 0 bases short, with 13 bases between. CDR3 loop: CASSPRDLPNTGELFF. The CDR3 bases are TGTGCCAGCAGCCCCCGGGACTTACCGAACACCGGGGAGCTGTTTTTT. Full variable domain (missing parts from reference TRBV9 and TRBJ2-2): DSGVTQTPKHLITATGQRVTLRCSPRSGDLSVYWYQQSLDQGLQFLIQYYNGEERAKGNILERFSAQQFPDLHSELNLSSLELGDSALYFCASSPRDLPNTGELFFGEGSRLTVL.

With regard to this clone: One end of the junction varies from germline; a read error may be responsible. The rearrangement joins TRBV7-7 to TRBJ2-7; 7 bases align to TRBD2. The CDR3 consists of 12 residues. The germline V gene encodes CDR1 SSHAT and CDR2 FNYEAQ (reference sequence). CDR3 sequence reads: CASSPPGGEQYF. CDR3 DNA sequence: TGTGCTAGCAGTCCCCCCGGGGGGGAGCAGTACTTC.

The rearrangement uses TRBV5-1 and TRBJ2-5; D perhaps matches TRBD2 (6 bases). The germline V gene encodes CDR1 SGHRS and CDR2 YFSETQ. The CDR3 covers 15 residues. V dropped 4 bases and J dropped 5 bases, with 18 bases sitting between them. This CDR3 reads CASSNGTGRLETQYF. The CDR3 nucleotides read TGCGCCAGCAGCAACGGGACTGGCCGGTTGGAGACCCAGTACTTC.

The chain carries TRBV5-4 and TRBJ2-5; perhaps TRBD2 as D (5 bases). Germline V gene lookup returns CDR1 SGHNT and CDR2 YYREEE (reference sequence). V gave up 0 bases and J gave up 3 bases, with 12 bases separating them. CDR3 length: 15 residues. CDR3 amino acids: CASSLAGFSKETQYF. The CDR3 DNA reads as TGTGCCAGCAGCTTGGCGGGATTCTCAAAAGAGACCCAGTACTTC.

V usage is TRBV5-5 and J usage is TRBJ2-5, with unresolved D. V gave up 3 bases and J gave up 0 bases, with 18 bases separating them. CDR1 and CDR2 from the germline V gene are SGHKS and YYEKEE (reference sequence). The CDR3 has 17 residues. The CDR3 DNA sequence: TGTGCCAGCAGCTATGGGCAGGTCCTATCGTACCAAGAGACCCAGTACTTC. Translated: CASSYGQVLSYQETQYF.

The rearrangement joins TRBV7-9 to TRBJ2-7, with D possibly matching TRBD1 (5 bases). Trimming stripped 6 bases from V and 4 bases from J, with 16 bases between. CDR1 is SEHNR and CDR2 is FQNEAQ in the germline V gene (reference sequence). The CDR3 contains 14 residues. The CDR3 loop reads CASRPSGFWYEQYF. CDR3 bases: TGTGCCAGCAGACCCTCAGGGTTTTGGTACGAGCAGTACTTC.

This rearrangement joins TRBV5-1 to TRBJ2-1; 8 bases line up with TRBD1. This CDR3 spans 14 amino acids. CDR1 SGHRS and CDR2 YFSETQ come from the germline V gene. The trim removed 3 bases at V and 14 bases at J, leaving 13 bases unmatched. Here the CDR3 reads CASSSGTGPRPEFF. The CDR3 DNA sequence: TGCGCCAGCAGCTCAGGGACAGGCCCCCGCCCCGAGTTCTTC.

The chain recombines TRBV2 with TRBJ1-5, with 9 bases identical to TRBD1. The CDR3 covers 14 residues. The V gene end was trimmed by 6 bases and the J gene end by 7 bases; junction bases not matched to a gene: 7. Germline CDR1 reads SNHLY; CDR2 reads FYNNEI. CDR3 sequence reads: CASRKDRGDQPQHF. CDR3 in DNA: TGTGCCAGCAGGAAAGACAGGGGGGACCAGCCCCAGCATTTT.

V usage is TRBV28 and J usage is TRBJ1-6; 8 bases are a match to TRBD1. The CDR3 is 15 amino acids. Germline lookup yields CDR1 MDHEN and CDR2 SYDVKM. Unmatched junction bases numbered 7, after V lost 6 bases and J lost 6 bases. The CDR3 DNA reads TGTGCCAGCAGACGCCCCGACAGGGGTAATTCACCCCTCCACTTT. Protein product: CASRRPDRGNSPLHF. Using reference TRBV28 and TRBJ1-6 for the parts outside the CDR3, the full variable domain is DVKVTQSSRYLVKRTGEKVFLECVQDMDHENMFWYRQDPGLGLRLIYFSYDVKMKEKGDIPEGYSVSREKKERFSLILESASTNQTSMYLCASRRPDRGNSPLHFGNGTRLTVT.